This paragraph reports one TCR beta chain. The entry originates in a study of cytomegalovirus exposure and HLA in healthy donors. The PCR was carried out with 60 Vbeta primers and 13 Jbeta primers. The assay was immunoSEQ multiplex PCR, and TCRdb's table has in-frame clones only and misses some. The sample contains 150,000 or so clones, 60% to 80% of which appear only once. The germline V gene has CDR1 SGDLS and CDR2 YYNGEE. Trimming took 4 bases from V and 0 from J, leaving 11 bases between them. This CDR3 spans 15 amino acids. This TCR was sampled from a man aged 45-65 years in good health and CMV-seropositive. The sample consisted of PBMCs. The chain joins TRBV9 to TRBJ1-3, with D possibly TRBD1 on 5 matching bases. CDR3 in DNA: TGTGCCAGCAGCCTCGGGGGAGACTCTGGAAACACCATATATTTT. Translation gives CASSLGGDSGNTIYF.